This T cell receptor (beta chain) was obtained from a study of identical twins. Broader study findings: Out-of-frame TCR alpha sharing in monozygotic twins exceeded recombination model predictions. Rather than following the same donors, the conclusions depended on cross-sectional statistical analysis.

This clonotype was counted only a few times. Its antigen is as yet unknown. With no exceptions, donors were healthy Caucasians. TCRdb used MiXCR to reprocess the 5' RACE reads, holding one entry per CDR3 protein. This table has under 1 million distinct CDR3 sequences, more than 9% appearing once. The CDR3 runs 15 residues. Germline assignment: CDR1 LGHNA and CDR2 YNFKEQ. After removal of 4 bases from V and 3 bases from J, the junction contained 6 bases not matched to a gene. Separately, the same data were catalogued under a study of yellow fever vaccine responses in identical twins.

Sequenced input: PBMCs. The chain employs TRBV4-2 and TRBJ2-1; TRBD1 matches 7 bases. The sequence was obtained from a woman under 30 in good health. CDR3 protein: CASSPLTGLYNEQFF. In nucleotides, the CDR3 is TGTGCCAGCAGCCCCTTGACAGGGCTCTACAATGAGCAGTTCTTC.